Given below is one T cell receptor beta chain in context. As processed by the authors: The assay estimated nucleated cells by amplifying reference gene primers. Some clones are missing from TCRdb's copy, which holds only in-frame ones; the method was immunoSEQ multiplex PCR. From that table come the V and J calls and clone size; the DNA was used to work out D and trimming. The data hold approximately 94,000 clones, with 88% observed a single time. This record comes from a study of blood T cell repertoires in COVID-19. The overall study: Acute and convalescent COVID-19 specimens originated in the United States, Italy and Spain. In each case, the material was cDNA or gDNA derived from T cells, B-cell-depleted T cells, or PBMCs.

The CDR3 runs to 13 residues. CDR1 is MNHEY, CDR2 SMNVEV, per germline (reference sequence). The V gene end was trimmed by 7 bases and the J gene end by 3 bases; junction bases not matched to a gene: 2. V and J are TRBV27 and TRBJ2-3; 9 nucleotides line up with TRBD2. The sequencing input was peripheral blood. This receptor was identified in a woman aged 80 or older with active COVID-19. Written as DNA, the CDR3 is TGTGCCAGCAAGCGGGAGGTAACAGATACGCAGTATTTT. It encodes CASKREVTDTQYF.